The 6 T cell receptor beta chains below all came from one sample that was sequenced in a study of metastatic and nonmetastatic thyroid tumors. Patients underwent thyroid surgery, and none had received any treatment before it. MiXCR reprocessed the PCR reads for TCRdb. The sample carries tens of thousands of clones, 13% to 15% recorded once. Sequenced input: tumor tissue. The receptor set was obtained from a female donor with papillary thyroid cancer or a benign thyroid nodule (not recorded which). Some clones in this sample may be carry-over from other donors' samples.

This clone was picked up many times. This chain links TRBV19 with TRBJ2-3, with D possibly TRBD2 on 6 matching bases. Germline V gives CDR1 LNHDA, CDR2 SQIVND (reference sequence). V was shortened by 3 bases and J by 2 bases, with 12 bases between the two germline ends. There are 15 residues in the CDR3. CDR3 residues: CASSIGTLITDTQYF. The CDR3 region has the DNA TGTGCCAGTAGTATCGGGACTTTAATCACAGATACGCAGTATTTT.

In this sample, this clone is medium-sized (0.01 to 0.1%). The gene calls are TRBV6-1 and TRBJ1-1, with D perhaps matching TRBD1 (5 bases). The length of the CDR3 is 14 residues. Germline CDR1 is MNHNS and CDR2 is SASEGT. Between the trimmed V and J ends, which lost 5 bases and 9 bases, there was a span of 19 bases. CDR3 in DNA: TGTGCCAGCAGTCCTGATCAGGGAGGGATCAAAGCTTTCTTT. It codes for CASSPDQGGIKAFF.

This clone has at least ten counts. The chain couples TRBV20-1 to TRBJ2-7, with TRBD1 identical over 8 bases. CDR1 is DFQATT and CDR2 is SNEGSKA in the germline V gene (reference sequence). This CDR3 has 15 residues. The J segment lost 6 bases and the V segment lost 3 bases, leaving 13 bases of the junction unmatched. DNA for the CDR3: TGCAGTGCTAGCGATTTTGGGCAGGGGGCTTTCGAGCAGTACTTC. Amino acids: CSASDFGQGAFEQYF.

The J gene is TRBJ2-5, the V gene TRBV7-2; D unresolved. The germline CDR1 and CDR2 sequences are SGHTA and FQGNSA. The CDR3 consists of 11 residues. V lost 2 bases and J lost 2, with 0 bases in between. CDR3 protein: CASSLQETQYF. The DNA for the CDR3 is TGTGCCAGCAGCTTACAAGAGACCCAGTACTTC.

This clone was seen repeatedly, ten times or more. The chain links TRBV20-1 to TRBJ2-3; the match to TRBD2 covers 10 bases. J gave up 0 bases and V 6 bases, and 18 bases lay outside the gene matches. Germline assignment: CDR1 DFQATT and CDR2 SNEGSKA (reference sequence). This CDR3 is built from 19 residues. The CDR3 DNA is TGCAGTGCCATTCCCAGCGGAGCCAGGACTAGCGGTAGCACAGATACGCAGTATTTT. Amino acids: CSAIPSGARTSGSTDTQYF.

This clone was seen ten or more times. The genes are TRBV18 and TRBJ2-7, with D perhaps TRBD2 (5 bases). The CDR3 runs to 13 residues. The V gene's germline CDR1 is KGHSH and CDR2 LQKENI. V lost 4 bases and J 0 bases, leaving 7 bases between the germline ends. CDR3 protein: CASSLGISYEQYF. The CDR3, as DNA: TGTGCCAGCTCACTCGGGATCTCCTACGAGCAGTACTTC.